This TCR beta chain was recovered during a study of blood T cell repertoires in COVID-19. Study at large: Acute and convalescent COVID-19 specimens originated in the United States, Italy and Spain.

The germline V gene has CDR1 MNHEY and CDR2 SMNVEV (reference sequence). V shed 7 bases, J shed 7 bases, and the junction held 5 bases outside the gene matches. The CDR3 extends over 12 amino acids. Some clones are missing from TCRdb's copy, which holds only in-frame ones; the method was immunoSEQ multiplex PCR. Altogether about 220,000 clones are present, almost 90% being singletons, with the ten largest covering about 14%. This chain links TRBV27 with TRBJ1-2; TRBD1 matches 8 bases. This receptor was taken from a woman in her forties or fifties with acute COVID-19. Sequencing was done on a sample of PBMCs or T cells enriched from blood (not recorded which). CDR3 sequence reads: CASMDRVIGYTF. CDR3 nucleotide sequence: TGTGCCAGCATGGACAGGGTGATTGGCTACACCTTC.